This T cell receptor (beta chain) was profiled in a study of PD-L1 blockade in urothelial cancer. Study details: Dosed intravenously at 1,200 mg every 3 weeks, atezolizumab was initiated by patients at some point between 2013 and 2014.

The CDR3 sequence is 15 residues long. V was pared by 2 bases and J by 10 bases, with 6 bases of the junction left unmatched. CDR1 and CDR2 from the germline V gene are LNHNV and YYDKDF (reference sequence). Using immunoSEQ multiplex PCR, the repertoire was profiled, and TCRdb retains in-frame clones only, with some absent. The sample has 15,000 to 20,000 clones; approximately 80% are singletons. Time point meaning: peripheral blood 6 weeks after treatment start. Each patient's cancer was a locally advanced or metastatic urothelial carcinoma. This receptor was obtained from a man aged 45-65 years with urothelial cancer. V and J are TRBV15 and TRBJ1-6; 9 bases agree with TRBD1. The sample here was PBMCs, taken around atezolizumab (anti-PD-L1) treatment. In nucleotides, the CDR3 is TGTGCCACCAGCAGACCGGGACAGGGAGGCTCACCCCTCCACTTT. Residues: CATSRPGQGGSPLHF.